This is a list of T cell receptor beta chains from one sample in a study of blood T cell repertoires in COVID-19. Repertoires were generated with immunoSEQ multiplex PCR, while TCRdb's copy carries only in-frame clones and drops some. The sample lists approximately 490,000 clones, roughly nine tenths occurring once. The sample consisted of PBMCs or T cells enriched from blood (not recorded which). The receptors were sampled from a woman aged 55-69 years who had recovered from COVID-19. The CDR3 runs from the conserved cysteine through the conserved F or W. The D gene is left open where the match is weak. Rows may omit the clone size; those that give it use once, few, many or a size class.

J: TRBJ1-2; V: TRBV5-1; size: NA; D: TRBD1; CDR3: CASSEGQGGVYGYTF; DNA: TGCGCCAGCAGCGAAGGACAGGGGGGAGTCTATGGCTACACCTTC
J: TRBJ2-2; V: TRBV25-1; size: NA; D: TRBD1; CDR3: CASSELGQGATGELFF; DNA: TGTGCCAGCAGTGAATTGGGACAGGGGGCCACCGGGGAGCTGTTTTTT
J: TRBJ1-6; V: TRBV5-4; size: NA; D: NA; CDR3: CASSLAHTGSGYNSPLHF; DNA: TGTGCCAGCAGCTTGGCCCATACAGGGTCGGGGTATAATTCACCCCTCCACTTT
J: TRBJ2-3; V: TRBV6-1; size: NA; D: NA; CDR3: CASSEGRADTQYF; DNA: TGTGCCAGCAGTGAAGGGCGGGCAGATACGCAGTATTTT
J: TRBJ2-3; V: TRBV6-1; size: NA; D: TRBD2; CDR3: CASSEGRLGGGAPDTQYF; DNA: TGTGCCAGCAGTGAAGGGCGACTGGGCGGGGGGGCCCCGGATACGCAGTATTTT
J: TRBJ1-6; V: TRBV3-1/TRBV3-2; size: NA; D: NA; CDR3: CASSQDGGRSPLHF; DNA: TGTGCCAGCAGCCAAGATGGAGGGCGATCACCCCTCCACTTT
J: TRBJ1-4; V: TRBV5-1; size: NA; D: NA; CDR3: CASSRSQATNEKLFF; DNA: TGCGCCAGCAGCAGGTCTCAGGCAACTAATGAAAAACTGTTTTTT
J: TRBJ2-1; V: TRBV2; size: once; D: NA; CDR3: CASSEQASSYNEQFF; DNA: TGTGCCAGCAGTGAACAGGCGAGCTCCTACAATGAGCAGTTCTTC
J: TRBJ2-2; V: TRBV18; size: few; D: TRBD1; CDR3: CASSPGTGNTGELFF; DNA: TGTGCCAGCTCACCAGGGACAGGGAACACCGGGGAGCTGTTTTTT
J: TRBJ2-2; V: TRBV29-1; size: NA; D: NA; CDR3: CSARGADTGELFF; DNA: TGCAGCGCTAGGGGCGCGGACACCGGGGAGCTGTTTTTT
J: TRBJ2-1; V: TRBV5-1; size: NA; D: NA; CDR3: CASSLERASIGDEQFF; DNA: TGCGCCAGCAGCTTGGAACGGGCCTCCATAGGGGATGAGCAGTTCTTC
J: TRBJ1-2; V: TRBV5-1; size: NA; D: TRBD1; CDR3: CASSPGLWDRGRLDYGYTF; DNA: TGCGCCAGCAGCCCTGGTTTGTGGGACAGGGGGCGCTTGGACTATGGCTACACCTTC
J: TRBJ1-4; V: TRBV10-3; size: NA; D: NA; CDR3: CAVSPADNEKLFF; DNA: TGTGCCGTTTCCCCCGCAGATAATGAAAAACTGTTTTTT
J: TRBJ2-3; V: TRBV18; size: NA; D: TRBD2; CDR3: CASSQLAGSTDTQYF; DNA: TGTGCCAGCTCACAACTAGCGGGGTCAACGGATACGCAGTATTTT
J: TRBJ2-2; V: TRBV5-1; size: once; D: TRBD2; CDR3: CASSSGLAGTGELFF; DNA: TGCGCCAGCAGCTCGGGACTAGCGGGGACCGGGGAGCTGTTTTTT
J: TRBJ2-3; V: TRBV5-1; size: NA; D: NA; CDR3: CASSLGGASRTDTQYF; DNA: TGCGCCAGCAGCTTGGGCGGGGCTAGTCGCACAGATACGCAGTATTTT